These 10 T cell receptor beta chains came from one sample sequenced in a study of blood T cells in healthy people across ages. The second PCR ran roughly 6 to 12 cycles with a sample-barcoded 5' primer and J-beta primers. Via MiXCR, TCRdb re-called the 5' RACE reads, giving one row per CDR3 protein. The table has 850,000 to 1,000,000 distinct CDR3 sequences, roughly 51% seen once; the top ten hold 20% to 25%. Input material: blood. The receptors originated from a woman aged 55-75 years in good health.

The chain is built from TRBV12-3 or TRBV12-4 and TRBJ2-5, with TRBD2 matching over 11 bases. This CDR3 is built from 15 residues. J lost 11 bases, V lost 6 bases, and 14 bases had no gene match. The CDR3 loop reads CASRAGTSGYNEQYF. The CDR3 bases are TGTGCCAGCAGGGCAGGGACTAGCGGTTACAATGAGCAGTACTTC.

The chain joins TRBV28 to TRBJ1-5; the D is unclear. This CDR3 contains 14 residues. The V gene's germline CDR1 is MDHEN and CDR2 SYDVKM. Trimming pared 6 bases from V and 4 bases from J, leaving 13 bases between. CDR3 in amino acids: CASSPERVNQPQHF. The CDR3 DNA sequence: TGTGCCAGCAGCCCGGAGAGGGTAAATCAGCCCCAGCATTTT.

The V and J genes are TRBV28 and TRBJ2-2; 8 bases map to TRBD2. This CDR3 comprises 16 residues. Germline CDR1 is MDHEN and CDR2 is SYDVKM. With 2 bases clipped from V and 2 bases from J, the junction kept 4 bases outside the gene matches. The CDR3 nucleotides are TGTGCCAGCAGTTTAAGGGGACTAGGCAACACCGGGGAGCTGTTTTTT. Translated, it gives CASSLRGLGNTGELFF.

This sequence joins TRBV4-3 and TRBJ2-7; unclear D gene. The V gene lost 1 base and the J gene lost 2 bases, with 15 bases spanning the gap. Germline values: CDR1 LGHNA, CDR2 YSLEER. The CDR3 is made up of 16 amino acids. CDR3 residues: CASSQGGGPTPYEQYF. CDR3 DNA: TGCGCCAGCAGCCAAGGGGGTGGTCCTACTCCCTACGAGCAGTACTTC.

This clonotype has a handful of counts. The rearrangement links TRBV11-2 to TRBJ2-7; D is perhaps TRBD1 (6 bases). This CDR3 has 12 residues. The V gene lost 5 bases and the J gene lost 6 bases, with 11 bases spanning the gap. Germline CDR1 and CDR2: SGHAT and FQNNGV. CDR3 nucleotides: TGTGCCAGCAGCCCACAGGGACCCGAGCAGTACTTC. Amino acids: CASSPQGPEQYF.

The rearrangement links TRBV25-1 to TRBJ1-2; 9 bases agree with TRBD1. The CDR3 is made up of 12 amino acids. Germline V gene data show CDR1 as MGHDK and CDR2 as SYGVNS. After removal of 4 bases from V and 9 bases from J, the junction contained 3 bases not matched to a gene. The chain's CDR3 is CASSADRGSYTF. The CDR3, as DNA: TGTGCCAGCAGTGCGGACAGGGGCAGCTACACCTTC.

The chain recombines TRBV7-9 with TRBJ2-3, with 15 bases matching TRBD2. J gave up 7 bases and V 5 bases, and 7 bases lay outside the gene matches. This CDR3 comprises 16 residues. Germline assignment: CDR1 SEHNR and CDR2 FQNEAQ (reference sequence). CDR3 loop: CASSPDGTSGRYTQYF. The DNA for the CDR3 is TGTGCCAGCAGCCCCGACGGGACTAGCGGGAGGTATACGCAGTATTTT.

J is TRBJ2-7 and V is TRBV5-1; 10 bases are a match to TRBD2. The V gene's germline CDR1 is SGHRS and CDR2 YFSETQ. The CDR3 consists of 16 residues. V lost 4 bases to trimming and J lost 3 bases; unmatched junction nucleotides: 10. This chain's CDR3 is CASSPRGASGSYEQYF. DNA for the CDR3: TGCGCCAGCAGCCCCCGTGGAGCTAGCGGGAGCTACGAGCAGTACTTC.

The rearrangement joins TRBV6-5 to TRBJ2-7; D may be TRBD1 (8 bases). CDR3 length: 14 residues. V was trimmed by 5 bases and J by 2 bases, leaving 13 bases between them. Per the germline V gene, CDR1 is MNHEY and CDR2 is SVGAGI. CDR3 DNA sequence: TGTGCCAGCAGTAAACAGGGGGGGACCTACGAGCAGTACTTC. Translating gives CASSKQGGTYEQYF.

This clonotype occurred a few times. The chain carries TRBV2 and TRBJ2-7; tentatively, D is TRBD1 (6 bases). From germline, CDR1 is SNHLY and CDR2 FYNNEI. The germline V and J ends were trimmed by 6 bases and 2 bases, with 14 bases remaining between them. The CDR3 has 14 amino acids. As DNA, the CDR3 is TGTGCCAGCAGAGTGACAGGTTCAACCTACGAGCAGTACTTC. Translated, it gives CASRVTGSTYEQYF.